A selection of T cell receptor beta chains follows, all from one sample in a study of blood T cells in healthy people across ages. Using its own MiXCR run on the 5' RACE reads, TCRdb lists one record per CDR3 protein. The sample lists about a million distinct CDR3 sequences; roughly 48% were seen once. The sequencing input was blood. The receptors were sampled from a man aged 30 to 39 in good health. Both conserved end residues are part of each CDR3. Fields, in order: D gene, V gene, J gene, clone size, CDR3 DNA, CDR3 protein. The D gene is left open where the match is weak. Clone size is shown for a subset of rows, as once, few, many or a class of expanded clone.

.	TRBV3-1	TRBJ2-3	few	TGTGCCAGCAGCCAGAAAACCACGGATACGCAGTATTTT	CASSQKTTDTQYF
.	TRBV3-1	TRBJ1-1	few	TGTGCCAGCAGCAAAGAGGTGGGGACCACTGAAGCTTTCTTT	CASSKEVGTTEAFF
.	TRBV29-1	TRBJ1-2	.	TGCAGCTCAGAGGGGGACTATGGCTACACCTTC	CSSEGDYGYTF
.	TRBV20-1	TRBJ2-7	.	TGCAGTGCTAGAGCAGGGGACTACTCCTACGAGCAGTACTTC	CSARAGDYSYEQYF
.	TRBV12-3/TRBV12-4	TRBJ1-2	many	TGTGCCAGCAGTTTGCGGGGCGACTATGGCTACACCTTC	CASSLRGDYGYTF
.	TRBV12-3/TRBV12-4	TRBJ1-5	.	TGTGCCAGCAGTCCCCGATGGGGGGCGAATAGCAATCAGCCCCAGCATTTT	CASSPRWGANSNQPQHF
.	TRBV6-1	TRBJ2-7	.	TGTGCCAGCAGTGAAGGTGGGACACTCTCCTACGAGCAGTACTTC	CASSEGGTLSYEQYF
TRBD1	TRBV9	TRBJ1-2	many	TGTGCCAGCAGCGTCTCACAGGGGGCCGAGGGCTACACCTTC	CASSVSQGAEGYTF
.	TRBV14	TRBJ1-2	.	TGTGCCAGCAGCCTACGGGACAAGGGGTACACCTTC	CASSLRDKGYTF
.	TRBV12-3/TRBV12-4	TRBJ1-4	few	TGTGCCAGCAGCCGGGGGACGGGTAAAAATGAAAAACTGTTTTTT	CASSRGTGKNEKLFF
.	TRBV5-1	TRBJ2-3	.	TGCGCCAGCAGAGGAACGGCAGATACGCAGTATTTT	CASRGTADTQYF
.	TRBV9	TRBJ1-3	.	TGTGCCAGCAGCGTGAAAGGGTCTTCTGGAAACACCATATATTTT	CASSVKGSSGNTIYF
.	TRBV5-6	TRBJ1-4	.	TGTGCCAGCAGCGAGCCGGCAACTAATGAAAAACTGTTTTTT	CASSEPATNEKLFF
.	TRBV13	TRBJ2-5	.	TGTGCCAGCAGCTGGCGGACGAGACAAGAGACCCAGTACTTC	CASSWRTRQETQYF
.	TRBV2	TRBJ2-7	.	TGTGCCAGCAGTGAACAAGCCTACGAGCAGTACTTC	CASSEQAYEQYF
TRBD1	TRBV6-2/TRBV6-3	TRBJ2-2	few	TGTGCCAGCAGTTACTCGGGACAGCTGGTGGGGTACACCGGGGAGCTGTTTTTT	CASSYSGQLVGYTGELFF
TRBD2	TRBV15	TRBJ2-1	.	TGTGCCACCAGGGGAGGCGGGGGTGGTAATGAGCAGTTCTTC	CATRGGGGGNEQFF
.	TRBV20-1	TRBJ2-7	.	TGCAGTGCTAGGGCCGACAGCTTTCAAACCTACGAGCAGTACTTC	CSARADSFQTYEQYF
.	TRBV11-1	TRBJ2-1	few	TGTGCCAGCAGCTTAGCGAGAGACTCTTTCGGAGAGCAGTTCTTC	CASSLARDSFGEQFF
.	TRBV5-5	TRBJ1-1	.	TGTGCCAGCAGCTTGTTTCCAGCCGGGGACCCTGAAGCTTTCTTT	CASSLFPAGDPEAFF
TRBD2	TRBV10-3	TRBJ2-1	.	TGTGCCGCGGCGGGGGGGCCCGAGGAGCAGTTCTTC	CAAAGGPEEQFF
TRBD1	TRBV7-8	TRBJ1-2	.	TGTGCTAGCGAACAGGGGGCGGGTAACTATGGCTACACCTTC	CASEQGAGNYGYTF
.	TRBV12-3/TRBV12-4	TRBJ2-1	.	TGTGCCAGCACCCGCAGGACGGGGGGCCCCTACAATGAGCAGTTCTTC	CASTRRTGGPYNEQFF
.	TRBV5-1	TRBJ2-7	many	TGCGCCAGCAGCTTGACAGGCCCATCGTACGAGCAGTACTTC	CASSLTGPSYEQYF
.	TRBV12-3/TRBV12-4	TRBJ1-6	.	TGTGCCAGCAGTTTTCAAGGGGCCCGGGTCGCCCCCCACTTT	CASSFQGARVAPHF
.	TRBV28	TRBJ2-6	few	TGTGCCAGCACCGTTGCCTCTGGGGCCAACGTCCTGACTTTC	CASTVASGANVLTF
TRBD1	TRBV6-1	TRBJ1-1	.	TGTGCCGGACTGGACAGGGTTGAAGCTTTCTTT	CAGLDRVEAFF
TRBD1	TRBV11-2	TRBJ1-2	few	TGTGCCAGCAGCTTGCCGTGGGACAGGGGGGATGGCTACACCTTC	CASSLPWDRGDGYTF
.	TRBV7-2	TRBJ1-6	.	TGTGCCAGCAGCAGGGACCCGGCCCCCTATAATTCACCCCTCCACTTT	CASSRDPAPYNSPLHF
.	TRBV27	TRBJ1-2	few	TGTGCCAGCAGTTTATCGCAGGGTCCCTATGGCTACACCTTC	CASSLSQGPYGYTF
TRBD2	TRBV20-1	TRBJ2-3	few	TGCAGTTCCCCACTAGCGGGGAGCACAGATACGCAGTATTTT	CSSPLAGSTDTQYF
.	TRBV6-6	TRBJ2-7	.	TGTGCCACCGGGACCAGACAGGCCATCTACGAGCAGTACTTC	CATGTRQAIYEQYF
TRBD2	TRBV27	TRBJ2-3	few	TGTGCCAGCAGTCCGGACGGGAGGGATACGCAGTATTTT	CASSPDGRDTQYF
.	TRBV4-2	TRBJ2-3	few	TGTGCCAGCAGCCAAGCTGGGATGGATACGCAGTATTTT	CASSQAGMDTQYF
.	TRBV7-9	TRBJ2-5	.	TGTGCCAGCAGCTCGGACAGCCAGACCCAGTACTTC	CASSSDSQTQYF
.	TRBV4-2	TRBJ2-5	.	TGTGCCAGCAGCCAAGACCGCGGGACCACCACAGAGACCCAGTACTTC	CASSQDRGTTTETQYF
TRBD2	TRBV20-1	TRBJ2-1	few	TGCAGTGCTCCGGGGAGACTAGCGGGGGGATACAATGAGCAGTTCTTC	CSAPGRLAGGYNEQFF
.	TRBV5-1	TRBJ1-5	once	TGCGCCAGCAGCTTGAATGGGGGCATCCAGCCCCAGCATTTT	CASSLNGGIQPQHF
.	TRBV6-4	TRBJ2-1	many	TGTGCCAGCAGTGAGGTTGCGGAAGCGAATGAGCAGTTCTTC	CASSEVAEANEQFF
.	TRBV5-1	TRBJ1-1	.	TGCGCCAGCAGCCCCAGGGAAGGGGGCACTGAAGCTTTCTTT	CASSPREGGTEAFF
TRBD2	TRBV4-1	TRBJ2-5	few	TGCGCCAGCAGCCAAGTCCACCTAGCGGGGGGACAAGAGACCCAGTACTTC	CASSQVHLAGGQETQYF
.	TRBV7-9	TRBJ1-1	many	TGTGCCAGCAGTTTGCGGGGCGAAGCTTTCTTT	CASSLRGEAFF
TRBD1	TRBV29-1	TRBJ1-2	.	TGCAGTGTTCTCGTTGTGGGACAGGGAAACTATGGCTACACCTTC	CSVLVVGQGNYGYTF
.	TRBV7-2	TRBJ2-3	.	TGTGCCAGCAGCTTCCAGGGATTTACGCAGTATTTT	CASSFQGFTQYF
.	TRBV11-2	TRBJ2-3	.	TGTGCCAGCAGCTCCCTGGAGGGGGCCCCCCGGGTTAGTACGCAGTATTTT	CASSSLEGAPRVSTQYF
.	TRBV4-2	TRBJ2-2	few	TGTGCCAGCAGCCGGGAATACCCGAACACCGGGGAGCTGTTTTTT	CASSREYPNTGELFF
TRBD1	TRBV29-1	TRBJ2-5	many	TGCAGCGTTGAATTCGTGACAGGGGGCACAGAGACCCAGTACTTC	CSVEFVTGGTETQYF
.	TRBV29-1	TRBJ2-7	.	TGCAGCGTTGATATTATAGGGAGACCGAACTCCTACAATGAGCAGTACTTC	CSVDIIGRPNSYNEQYF
TRBD1	TRBV6-4	TRBJ2-5	.	TGTGCCAGCAGTGGGGACAGGGGTGAGACCCAGTACTTC	CASSGDRGETQYF
TRBD1	TRBV7-9	TRBJ1-2	few	TGTGCCAGCCTGGGACAGCTTCACTATGGCTACACCTTC	CASLGQLHYGYTF
TRBD1	TRBV6-1	TRBJ2-7	few	TGTGCCAGCAGTGAAGCGCAGGGGGCTGAATACGAGCAGTACTTC	CASSEAQGAEYEQYF